This paragraph covers one TCR beta chain sequence. What it binds is unknown. The data derive from a study of cytomegalovirus exposure and HLA in healthy donors. The study, taken as a whole, reports: According to a subsequent analysis, TCR clusters identified in the first cohort showed a tendency to co-occur across the approximately 120 validation repertoires. CMV antigen specificity was confirmed in vitro for three CMV-associated chains. Reports described diagnosis of cytomegalovirus status by the classifier as highly specific and sensitive.

TCRdb's table, derived via immunoSEQ multiplex PCR, lists solely in-frame clones and lacks some. The sample holds 150,000 to 200,000 clones, 85% seen once. This receptor was identified in a man younger than 30 in good health and CMV-seropositive. What was sequenced was PBMCs.

The CDR3, as DNA: TGTGCCAGCAGCTTGGAGTTCAGGGGATGGGACACCGGGGAGCTGTTTTTT. Translated: CASSLEFRGWDTGELFF. This chain uses TRBV7-9 with TRBJ2-2; perhaps TRBD1 as D (6 bases). V gave up 3 bases and J gave up 3 bases, with 17 bases separating them. This CDR3 comprises 17 residues. Germline V CDR1 and CDR2: SEHNR, FQNEAQ (reference sequence).